This T cell receptor (beta chain) was sequenced in a study of cytomegalovirus exposure and HLA in healthy donors. Primers included in the PCR were 60 Vbeta and 13 Jbeta primers. Measured with immunoSEQ multiplex PCR; TCRdb has only the in-frame clones, and not every one. The repertoire includes hundreds of thousands of clones, about 89% of them detected once, and around 1% sits in the top ten. Details on this clone: Its cognate antigen is unknown.

Findings and limits, study-wide: Researchers reportedly found TCR beta sequences accurately predicted most subjects' HLA-A and HLA-B alleles.

Trimming pared 3 bases from V and 5 bases from J, leaving 13 bases between. The CDR3 contains 14 residues. CDR1 is LGHNA and CDR2 is YSLEER in the germline V gene. Material: PBMCs. This clonotype was sampled from a woman in her late teens or twenties in good health and CMV-seronegative. This chain uses TRBV4-3 with TRBJ1-2; D gene uncertain. CDR3 sequence (DNA): TGCGCCAGCAGCCAGACGGAGGGAGTATATGGCTACACCTTC. Translating it yields CASSQTEGVYGYTF.